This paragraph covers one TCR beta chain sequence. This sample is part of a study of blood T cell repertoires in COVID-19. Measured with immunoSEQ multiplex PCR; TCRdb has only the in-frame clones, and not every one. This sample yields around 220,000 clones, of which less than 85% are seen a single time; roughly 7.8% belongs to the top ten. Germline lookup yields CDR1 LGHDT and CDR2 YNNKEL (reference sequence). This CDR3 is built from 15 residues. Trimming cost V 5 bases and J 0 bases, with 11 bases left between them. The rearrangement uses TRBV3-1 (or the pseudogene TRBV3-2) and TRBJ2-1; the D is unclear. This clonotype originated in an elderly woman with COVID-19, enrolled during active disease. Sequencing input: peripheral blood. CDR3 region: CASSDFKSSYNEQFF. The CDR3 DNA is TGTGCCAGCAGCGATTTTAAGAGCTCCTACAATGAGCAGTTCTTC.